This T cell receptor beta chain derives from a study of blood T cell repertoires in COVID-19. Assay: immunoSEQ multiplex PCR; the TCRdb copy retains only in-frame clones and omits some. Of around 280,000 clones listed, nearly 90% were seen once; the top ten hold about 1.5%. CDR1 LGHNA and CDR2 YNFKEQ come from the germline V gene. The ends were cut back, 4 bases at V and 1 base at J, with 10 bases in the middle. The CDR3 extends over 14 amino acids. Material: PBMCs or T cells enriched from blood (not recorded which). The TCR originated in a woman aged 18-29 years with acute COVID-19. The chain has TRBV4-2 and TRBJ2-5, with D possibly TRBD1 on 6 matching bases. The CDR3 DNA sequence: TGTGCCAGCAGCCGTACAGGGCTCCAAGAGACCCAGTACTTC. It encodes CASSRTGLQETQYF.